A selection of T cell receptor beta chains follows, all from one sample in a study of T cells in Graves' hyperthyroidism and ophthalmopathy. TCRdb re-called the multiplex PCR reads with MiXCR, one entry per CDR3 protein. The sample holds 350,000 to 400,000 distinct CDR3 sequences, about 18% seen once. The source material was blood. The receptors were gathered from a woman aged 18-29 years with Graves' hyperthyroidism. CDR3s include the opening cysteine and the closing phenylalanine or tryptophan. D genes are given only for firm matches. Clone size is given for some rows only: seen once, a few or many times, or a class if the clone is expanded.

j_call | clone_size | v_call | d_call | cdr3_nt | cdr3_aa
TRBJ2-7 | many | TRBV11-2 | NA | TGTGCCAGCAGCTTAGAGGGAACGTCCTACGAGCAGTACTTC | CASSLEGTSYEQYF
TRBJ1-2 | many | TRBV11-2 | NA | TGTGCCAGCAGCTCCAGAACAGGGCGAGGCGGCTACACCTTC | CASSSRTGRGGYTF
TRBJ1-5 | NA | TRBV3-1 | NA | TGTGCCAGCAGCCCTTACAGGGCCGAACAGCCCCAGCATTTT | CASSPYRAEQPQHF
TRBJ1-3 | many | TRBV20-1 | NA | TGCAGTGCTAGAGTCGGTGGGGGAAACACCATATATTTT | CSARVGGGNTIYF
TRBJ1-2 | many | TRBV11-2 | NA | TGTGCCAGCAGCTTAACTCTGGGAAGACCTAACTATGGCTACACCTTC | CASSLTLGRPNYGYTF
TRBJ1-2 | NA | TRBV19 | NA | TGTGCCAGTAGTGGCGACGGCCGTGGTGGCTACACCTTC | CASSGDGRGGYTF
TRBJ2-5 | NA | TRBV18 | TRBD2 | TGTGCCAGCTCATCTGGGACTAGAATGAGCGGTGGGACCCAGTACTTC | CASSSGTRMSGGTQYF
TRBJ2-7 | many | TRBV12-3/TRBV12-4 | NA | TGTGCCAGCAGGGACGGGCCTAACTCCTACGAGCAGTACTTC | CASRDGPNSYEQYF
TRBJ2-7 | many | TRBV12-3/TRBV12-4 | TRBD1 | TGTGCCAGCAGAGACGACAGGGGGGACCCCTACGAGCAGTACTTC | CASRDDRGDPYEQYF
TRBJ1-1 | many | TRBV6-5 | NA | TGTGCCAGCAGCCCAGGGACCACTGAAGCTTTCTTT | CASSPGTTEAFF
TRBJ1-6 | few | TRBV25-1 | NA | TGTGCCAGCAGTCCCCGGGGCCCTTATTCACCCCTCCACTTT | CASSPRGPYSPLHF
TRBJ1-1 | many | TRBV11-2 | NA | TGTGCCAGCAGCTCCGACATACTGAACACTGAAGCTTTCTTT | CASSSDILNTEAFF
TRBJ1-2 | many | TRBV2 | NA | TGTGCCAGCAGTGAAGGGGGGGCGGGCTATGGCTACACCTTC | CASSEGGAGYGYTF
TRBJ2-7 | NA | TRBV12-3/TRBV12-4 | TRBD1 | TGTGCCAGCAGTTTGGGACAGGGGGGCAGCGAGCAGTACTTC | CASSLGQGGSEQYF
TRBJ1-6 | NA | TRBV9 | TRBD1 | TGTGCCAGCAGCGATGGGACAGGAGGATCACCCCTCCACTTT | CASSDGTGGSPLHF
TRBJ2-5 | many | TRBV6-4 | TRBD2 | TGTGCCAGCAGTGAAATAGCGGGGGGGCAAGAGACCCAGTACTTC | CASSEIAGGQETQYF
TRBJ2-5 | few | TRBV5-1 | NA | TGCGCCAGCAGCTTCTCTGCGGGGCACCAAGAGACCCAGTACTTC | CASSFSAGHQETQYF
TRBJ2-7 | many | TRBV6-2/TRBV6-3 | TRBD2 | TGTGCCAGCAGCCAAAGCGGGGGGTATTCCTACGAGCAGTACTTC | CASSQSGGYSYEQYF
TRBJ1-2 | many | TRBV20-1 | NA | TGCAGTGCTCCCCAAGGAGGGGTGGATGGCTACACCTTC | CSAPQGGVDGYTF
TRBJ2-5 | many | TRBV6-5 | TRBD2 | TGTGCCAGCAGTTACGATTGGCTAGCGGGACCCATGCAAGAGACCCAGTACTTC | CASSYDWLAGPMQETQYF